This TCR beta chain was identified during a study of cytomegalovirus exposure and HLA in healthy donors. Findings and caveats of the study: A previous analysis found most TCR beta V segments productive roughly 87% or roughly 30% of the time. 150 or so TCR beta chains were listed as cytomegalovirus-associated.

About this clone: Its specificity is not known.

Germline lookup yields CDR1 MNHNY and CDR2 SVGAGI (reference sequence). The CDR3 loop spans 13 amino acids. Trimming took 4 bases from V and 6 from J, leaving 12 bases between them. In the PCR, 60 Vbeta and 13 Jbeta primers were used. Sequencing was performed with immunoSEQ multiplex PCR; in TCRdb, only in-frame clones are kept and a portion is missing. The repertoire holds around 270,000 clones, with roughly 80% as singletons. The chain uses TRBV6-6 and TRBJ1-2; maybe TRBD1 (6 bases). This sequence originates from a girl aged 2 to 9 in good health and CMV-seronegative. The sample consisted of PBMCs. CDR3 nucleotides: TGTGCCAGCAGTTTCGGGTCAGGGGATGGCTACACCTTC. Residues: CASSFGSGDGYTF.